The rows below give T cell receptor beta chains drawn from one sample of a study of blood T cells in healthy people across ages. TCRdb used MiXCR to reprocess the 5' RACE reads, holding one entry per CDR3 protein. The sample lists 500,000 to 550,000 distinct CDR3 sequences, less than 25% occurring once. The sample was also reused in another study, on T cells of mothers and their children.

The sequenced sample consisted of blood. The receptor set was obtained from a boy younger than 18 in good health. Each CDR3 is given with its conserved first and last residue. D genes are given only for firm matches. A row's size may be missing; if present it is once, few, many or a size class.

CDR3aa: CSAGQGTEAFF; CDR3nt: TGCAGTGCTGGACAGGGCACTGAAGCTTTCTTT; d_gene: TRBD1; abundance: .; j_gene: TRBJ1-1; v_gene: TRBV20-1
CDR3aa: CASSSPHRITDYEQYF; CDR3nt: TGTGCCAGCAGCTCCCCCCACAGGATTACCGATTACGAGCAGTACTTC; d_gene: .; abundance: few; j_gene: TRBJ2-7; v_gene: TRBV7-8
CDR3aa: CASSLVQGRTSGANVLTF; CDR3nt: TGCGCCAGCAGCTTGGTTCAGGGGCGAACGTCTGGGGCCAACGTCCTGACTTTC; d_gene: .; abundance: few; j_gene: TRBJ2-6; v_gene: TRBV5-1
CDR3aa: CASSLDRRASDTGELFF; CDR3nt: TGTGCCAGCAGCTTAGATCGGAGGGCGTCTGACACCGGGGAGCTGTTTTTT; d_gene: .; abundance: few; j_gene: TRBJ2-2; v_gene: TRBV11-2
CDR3aa: CASSLLGQKGEQFF; CDR3nt: TGTGCCAGCAGCCTCCTGGGGCAAAAGGGAGAGCAGTTCTTC; d_gene: .; abundance: .; j_gene: TRBJ2-1; v_gene: TRBV7-2
CDR3aa: CASSLGGTGAGSETQYF; CDR3nt: TGTGCCAGCAGCTTAGGGGGGACAGGAGCTGGGTCAGAGACCCAGTACTTC; d_gene: TRBD1; abundance: few; j_gene: TRBJ2-5; v_gene: TRBV7-9
CDR3aa: CATSDTYSYEQYF; CDR3nt: TGTGCCACCAGTGATACGTACTCCTACGAGCAGTACTTC; d_gene: .; abundance: few; j_gene: TRBJ2-7; v_gene: TRBV24-1
CDR3aa: CASSDPTGELFF; CDR3nt: TGTGCCAGCAGTGACCCCACCGGGGAGCTGTTTTTT; d_gene: .; abundance: few; j_gene: TRBJ2-2; v_gene: TRBV6-5
CDR3aa: CSARQGAQPQHF; CDR3nt: TGCAGTGCTAGGCAGGGGGCTCAGCCCCAGCATTTT; d_gene: TRBD1; abundance: .; j_gene: TRBJ1-5; v_gene: TRBV20-1
CDR3aa: CASSQDFRPGEFGYTF; CDR3nt: TGCGCCAGCAGCCAAGATTTTCGCCCAGGGGAATTTGGCTACACCTTC; d_gene: .; abundance: few; j_gene: TRBJ1-2; v_gene: TRBV4-3
CDR3aa: CATSDPGVGSYNEQFF; CDR3nt: TGTGCCACCAGTGACCCAGGGGTTGGGTCCTACAATGAGCAGTTCTTC; d_gene: .; abundance: few; j_gene: TRBJ2-1; v_gene: TRBV24-1
CDR3aa: CSVQGTVKDSTDTQYF; CDR3nt: TGCAGCGTTCAAGGGACAGTCAAAGATAGCACAGATACGCAGTATTTT; d_gene: TRBD1; abundance: few; j_gene: TRBJ2-3; v_gene: TRBV29-1
CDR3aa: CASSQDRVTVAGTDTQYF; CDR3nt: TGCGCCAGCAGCCAAGATCGGGTAACGGTAGCGGGCACAGATACGCAGTATTTT; d_gene: .; abundance: few; j_gene: TRBJ2-3; v_gene: TRBV4-3
CDR3aa: CASSPAVAGRQTQYF; CDR3nt: TGTGCCAGTAGCCCGGCGGTAGCGGGGAGACAGACCCAGTACTTC; d_gene: TRBD2; abundance: .; j_gene: TRBJ2-5; v_gene: TRBV28
CDR3aa: CSVVPIGPGLWTEAFF; CDR3nt: TGCAGCGTTGTTCCGATCGGCCCAGGGTTATGGACTGAAGCTTTCTTT; d_gene: .; abundance: .; j_gene: TRBJ1-1; v_gene: TRBV29-1
CDR3aa: CASSFLAGWNTEAFF; CDR3nt: TGTGCCAGCAGCTTTCTGGCGGGGTGGAACACTGAAGCTTTCTTT; d_gene: .; abundance: .; j_gene: TRBJ1-1; v_gene: TRBV5-4
CDR3aa: CASSVLMNEQFF; CDR3nt: TGTGCCAGCAGTGTTCTTATGAATGAGCAGTTCTTC; d_gene: .; abundance: .; j_gene: TRBJ2-1; v_gene: TRBV2
CDR3aa: CASSRQGVTGELFF; CDR3nt: TGTGCCAGCAGTAGACAGGGGGTCACCGGGGAGCTGTTTTTT; d_gene: TRBD1; abundance: many; j_gene: TRBJ2-2; v_gene: TRBV2
CDR3aa: CASSPTSGGLTTDTQYF; CDR3nt: TGCGCCAGCAGCCCGACTAGCGGGGGGCTTACCACAGATACGCAGTATTTT; d_gene: TRBD2; abundance: few; j_gene: TRBJ2-3; v_gene: TRBV5-1
CDR3aa: CASSAGTDILDTQYF; CDR3nt: TGCGCCAGCAGCGCCGGGACAGATATTCTAGATACGCAGTATTTT; d_gene: TRBD1; abundance: .; j_gene: TRBJ2-3; v_gene: TRBV5-1
CDR3aa: CSVDKSGTGYGYAF; CDR3nt: TGCAGCGTCGACAAGTCCGGGACAGGGTATGGCTACGCCTTC; d_gene: TRBD1; abundance: few; j_gene: TRBJ1-2; v_gene: TRBV29-1
CDR3aa: CASSLAGEVEQYF; CDR3nt: TGTGCCAGCAGCTTAGCGGGAGAAGTTGAGCAGTACTTC; d_gene: TRBD2; abundance: .; j_gene: TRBJ2-7; v_gene: TRBV5-5
CDR3aa: CASSTPSHLGLDTDTQYF; CDR3nt: TGTGCCAGCAGCACACCTTCTCATCTGGGACTAGACACAGATACGCAGTATTTT; d_gene: TRBD2; abundance: .; j_gene: TRBJ2-3; v_gene: TRBV7-9
CDR3aa: CASSYSPPRRYF; CDR3nt: TGTGCCAGCAGTTACTCACCGCCAAGGAGGTACTTC; d_gene: .; abundance: few; j_gene: TRBJ2-5; v_gene: TRBV6-6
CDR3aa: CASSLGQGAMWKLFF; CDR3nt: TGTGCCAGCAGTCTCGGACAGGGTGCTATGTGGAAACTGTTTTTT; d_gene: TRBD1; abundance: many; j_gene: TRBJ1-4; v_gene: TRBV12-3/TRBV12-4
CDR3aa: CASSLLTGPSGFEETQYF; CDR3nt: TGTGCCAGCAGCTTATTGACTGGGCCTAGCGGATTCGAAGAGACCCAGTACTTC; d_gene: TRBD2; abundance: .; j_gene: TRBJ2-5; v_gene: TRBV5-6
CDR3aa: CSARDGRAILF; CDR3nt: TGCAGTGCTAGAGATGGAAGGGCAATCCTCTTC; d_gene: .; abundance: .; j_gene: TRBJ2-7; v_gene: TRBV20-1